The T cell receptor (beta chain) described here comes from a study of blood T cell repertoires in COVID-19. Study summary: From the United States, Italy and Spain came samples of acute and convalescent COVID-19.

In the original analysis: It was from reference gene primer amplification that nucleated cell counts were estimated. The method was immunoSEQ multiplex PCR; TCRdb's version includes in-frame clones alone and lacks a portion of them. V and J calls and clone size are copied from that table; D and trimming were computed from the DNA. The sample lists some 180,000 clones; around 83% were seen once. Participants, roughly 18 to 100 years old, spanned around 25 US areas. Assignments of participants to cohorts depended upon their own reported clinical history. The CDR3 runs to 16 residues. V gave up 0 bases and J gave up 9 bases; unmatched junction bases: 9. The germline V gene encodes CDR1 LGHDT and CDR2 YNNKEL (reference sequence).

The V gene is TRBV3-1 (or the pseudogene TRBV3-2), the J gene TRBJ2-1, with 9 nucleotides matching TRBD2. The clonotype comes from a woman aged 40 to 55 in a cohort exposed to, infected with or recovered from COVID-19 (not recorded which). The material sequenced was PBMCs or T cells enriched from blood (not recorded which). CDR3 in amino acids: CASSQESRGGAFEQFF. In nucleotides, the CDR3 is TGTGCCAGCAGCCAAGAGTCTCGCGGGGGGGCCTTTGAGCAGTTCTTC.